This is a list of T cell receptor beta chains from one sample in a study of blood T cell repertoires in COVID-19. TCRdb's copy holds only in-frame clones and misses some; the assay was immunoSEQ multiplex PCR. The repertoire holds 390,000 or so clones, with less than 90% as singletons. What was sequenced was PBMCs or T cells enriched from blood (not recorded which). The receptor source for this set is a woman between 45 and 65 years old who had recovered from COVID-19. Both conserved end residues are part of each CDR3. A D gene is named only where the DNA matches it firmly. The size field is filled for only some rows; it gives once, few, many or a size class.

abundance,v_gene,d_gene,j_gene,CDR3nt,CDR3aa
-,TRBV19,-,TRBJ1-5,TGTGCCAGTAGTATGGGGAGTCAGCCCCAGCATTTT,CASSMGSQPQHF
-,TRBV18,-,TRBJ2-1,TGTGCCAGCTCACCGCTGGGGGCCTCCTACAATGAGCAGTTCTTC,CASSPLGASYNEQFF
-,TRBV7-9,-,TRBJ1-4,TGTGCCAGCAGCTTAGGGACAGTTAATGAAAAACTGTTTTTT,CASSLGTVNEKLFF
-,TRBV5-1,-,TRBJ1-1,TGCGCCAGCAGCTTGACCTTTGGGGGCCCGAACACTGAAGCTTTCTTT,CASSLTFGGPNTEAFF
-,TRBV18,-,TRBJ1-1,TGTGCCAGCTCACCACTTAGGGGCGATTCTGAAGCTTTCTTT,CASSPLRGDSEAFF
-,TRBV13,-,TRBJ1-4,TGTGCCAGCAGCGGCAGGGGTGGCGGAGAAAAACTGTTTTTT,CASSGRGGGEKLFF
-,TRBV6-2/TRBV6-3,-,TRBJ1-4,TGTGCCAGCAGTTATTCCTACGGTACAACTAATGAAAAACTGTTTTTT,CASSYSYGTTNEKLFF
few,TRBV7-2,-,TRBJ1-5,TGTGCCAGCAGCTTAGCGTGGGCCGGTCAGCCCCAGCATTTT,CASSLAWAGQPQHF
-,TRBV6-5,TRBD1,TRBJ1-1,TGTGCCAGCAGTTTATCAGGGGGCGCAGGTATTGAAGCTTTCTTT,CASSLSGGAGIEAFF
-,TRBV14,-,TRBJ1-4,TGTGCCAGCAGCTACAAACGCGAGCTGGGGGCAGGTGAAAAACTGTTTTTT,CASSYKRELGAGEKLFF
-,TRBV5-1,-,TRBJ1-2,TGCGCCAGCAGTCAGACACTTAACTATGGCTACACCTTC,CASSQTLNYGYTF
-,TRBV5-5,-,TRBJ1-2,TGTGCCAGCAGCTTAATTGCGGACTCTAACTATGGCTACACCTTC,CASSLIADSNYGYTF
-,TRBV6-2/TRBV6-3,-,TRBJ2-5,TGTGCCAGCAGTTACTGGTCGAGGGAAGAGACCCAGTACTTC,CASSYWSREETQYF
-,TRBV5-4,TRBD2,TRBJ2-3,TGTGCCAGCAGCTTTAAACTAGCGGACACAGATACGCAGTATTTT,CASSFKLADTDTQYF
once,TRBV19,-,TRBJ2-3,TGTGCCAGTAGCACCGGGACATTCACAGATACGCAGTATTTT,CASSTGTFTDTQYF
-,TRBV5-4,TRBD1,TRBJ1-3,TGTGCCAGCAGCTCTGGGACAGCTCCTGGAAACACCATATATTTT,CASSSGTAPGNTIYF
-,TRBV11-2,-,TRBJ2-3,TGTGCCAGCAGCTCACAGCCCGGCACAGATACGCAGTATTTT,CASSSQPGTDTQYF
once,TRBV7-2,-,TRBJ2-7,TGTGCCAGCAGTTCAGGGGCATACGAGCAGTACTTC,CASSSGAYEQYF
-,TRBV7-2,-,TRBJ2-5,TGTGCCAGCAGCTTAGTAGGACTATTGGAGACCCAGTACTTC,CASSLVGLLETQYF
-,TRBV19,-,TRBJ1-5,TGTGCCAGTCGTGGGGGGGTGAATCAGCCCCAGCATTTT,CASRGGVNQPQHF
-,TRBV7-9,-,TRBJ1-4,TGTGCCAGCAGCCACTCACCAGAAAAACTGTTTTTT,CASSHSPEKLFF
-,TRBV7-2,TRBD2,TRBJ2-3,TGTGCCAGCAGCTTACGGGGTAGCGGGATCACAGATACGCAGTATTTT,CASSLRGSGITDTQYF
-,TRBV6-2/TRBV6-3,-,TRBJ2-7,TGTGCCAGCAGTTCAGGGGTTGGTGAGCAGTACTTC,CASSSGVGEQYF
-,TRBV9,TRBD1,TRBJ2-7,TGTGCCAGCAGCGTTGGTACCGGGACAGGGGTCTACGAGCAGTACTTC,CASSVGTGTGVYEQYF
-,TRBV11-3,-,TRBJ1-1,TGTGCCAGCAACCCCACCCGGGGCAGGGGATATTACACTGAAGCTTTCTTT,CASNPTRGRGYYTEAFF
-,TRBV6-2/TRBV6-3,TRBD2,TRBJ2-5,TGTGCCAGCAGTCTCGGACTAGCGGGGATGATGGAGACCCAGTACTTC,CASSLGLAGMMETQYF
-,TRBV7-2,TRBD2,TRBJ2-1,TGTGCCAGCAGCTTAGTTACTAGCGGGGGGCATGAGCAGTTCTTC,CASSLVTSGGHEQFF
-,TRBV29-1,-,TRBJ1-4,TGCAGCGTTGGTGGAGATAATGAAAAACTGTTTTTT,CSVGGDNEKLFF
-,TRBV4-3,-,TRBJ2-2,TGCGCCAGCAGCCAAGACGGGTATGACACCGGGGAGCTGTTTTTT,CASSQDGYDTGELFF
-,TRBV6-5,-,TRBJ1-1,TGTGCCAGCAGTTATCAGGCCCCCCAGGGTTACACTGAAGCTTTCTTT,CASSYQAPQGYTEAFF
-,TRBV2,-,TRBJ1-5,TGTGCCAGCCATGCAGTCAGTGGCAATCAGCCCCAGCATTTT,CASHAVSGNQPQHF
-,TRBV29-1,TRBD1,TRBJ2-1,TGCAGCGCAAGACAGGGCCCCAATGAGCAGTTCTTC,CSARQGPNEQFF
-,TRBV12-3/TRBV12-4,-,TRBJ1-4,TGTGCCAGCAGTTTCCCTCGGGAAAAACTGTTTTTT,CASSFPREKLFF
-,TRBV30,-,TRBJ1-3,TGTGCCTGGACCCCGGGTGGCAGGGCTGGAAACACCATATATTTT,CAWTPGGRAGNTIYF
-,TRBV7-2,-,TRBJ2-1,TGTGCCAGCAGCTTTGGGTCGGCAGGGGGACTCAATGAGCAGTTCTTC,CASSFGSAGGLNEQFF
few,TRBV5-1,-,TRBJ1-6,TGCGCCAGCAGCTTTGCCGGGGGTTATAATTCACCCCTCCACTTT,CASSFAGGYNSPLHF
-,TRBV7-9,TRBD1,TRBJ1-5,TGTGCCAGCAGCTCTGGTTTGAAGGAGGGACAGGTACTTCAGCCCCAGCATTTT,CASSSGLKEGQVLQPQHF
-,TRBV4-1,-,TRBJ1-1,TGCGCCAGCAGCCAAGATCCGCGCAGGGACACTGAAGCTTTCTTT,CASSQDPRRDTEAFF
-,TRBV23-1,TRBD1,TRBJ2-5,TGCGCCAGCAGTCAAGCGGGGGACAGGGGGCATCAAGAGACCCAGTACTTC,CASSQAGDRGHQETQYF
-,TRBV18,TRBD1,TRBJ1-5,TGTGCCAGCTCACCAGACAGGGATCAGCCCCAGCATTTT,CASSPDRDQPQHF
-,TRBV25-1,-,TRBJ1-1,TGTGCCAGCAGCTTCCTTCGGAGTACTGAAGCTTTCTTT,CASSFLRSTEAFF
-,TRBV29-1,-,TRBJ2-3,TGCAGCGTTGAAGGACTGACCGATACGCAGTATTTT,CSVEGLTDTQYF